The 5 T cell receptor beta chains presented below share a single source sample, sequenced in a study of blood T cells in healthy people across ages (dated by TCRdb to between 2014 and 2016). The method was 5' RACE. The sequencing machine was an Illumina HiSeq 2500. The second PCR ran for about 7 to 11 cycles and used a J-beta primer mix along with a sample-barcoded 5' primer. Through fastp at Q25 and MiXCR, TCRdb rebuilt clones from the public reads, retaining in-frame beta chains. When rows share a CDR3 protein, they turn into one entry using the most common DNA and genes. The table for this sample lists over 750,000 distinct CDR3 sequences; around 25% of them were counted only once. More than 8% of the sample comes from the top ten. This sample was shared with a second study, whose subject was T cells of mothers and their children.

The sample taken for sequencing was blood. These receptors all stem from a boy younger than 18 in good health.

This chain joins TRBV7-2 and TRBJ2-1; D ambiguous. Germline CDR1 reads SGHTA; CDR2 reads FQGNSA. V was pared by 5 bases and J by 7 bases, with 15 bases between. This CDR3 has 14 amino acids. The DNA of the CDR3 is TGTGCCAGCAGCCGAAATCCCGGTGGGAATGAGCAGTTCTTC. Protein sequence: CASSRNPGGNEQFF.

This clonotype showed up just a few times. The chain carries TRBV20-1 and TRBJ2-5; 7 nucleotides match TRBD1. This CDR3 comprises 15 residues. The germline gives CDR1 DFQATT, CDR2 SNEGSKA (reference sequence). The V and J ends lost 5 bases and 4 bases, in that order; junction bases with no gene match: 13. The chain's CDR3 is CSAQTYTGVIETQYF. In nucleotides, the CDR3 is TGCAGTGCTCAAACCTATACAGGGGTGATAGAGACCCAGTACTTC.

In its sample, this clonotype was seen a few times. The genes are TRBV6-2 or TRBV6-3 and TRBJ2-3; TRBD2 matches 8 bases. V lost 2 bases to trimming and J lost 0 bases; unmatched junction nucleotides: 13. The CDR3 covers 19 residues. The germline gives CDR1 MNHEY, CDR2 SVGEGT. CDR3 DNA: TGTGCCAGCAGTTACCAGAGAAGCGGGAGTATGAGGAGCACAGATACGCAGTATTTT. Amino acid sequence: CASSYQRSGSMRSTDTQYF.

A few counts support this clonotype. The chain carries TRBV10-3 and TRBJ2-5; D is uncertain. The V and J ends lost 7 bases and 3 bases respectively, with 9 bases between them. Germline V lookup: CDR1 ENHRY, CDR2 SYGVKD. CDR3 length: 12 residues. CDR3 in amino acids: CAIKGLEETQYF. CDR3 bases: TGTGCCATCAAGGGCCTTGAAGAGACCCAGTACTTC.

This clonotype was seen more than once but under ten times. This chain connects TRBV5-5 to TRBJ1-5; the match to TRBD1 covers 7 bases. The CDR3 is 14 amino acids. V lost 0 bases to trimming and J lost 5 bases; unmatched junction nucleotides: 2. Germline lookup yields CDR1 SGHKS and CDR2 YYEKEE (reference sequence). CDR3 DNA sequence: TGTGCCAGCAGCTTGGCGCAGGGGGATCAGCCCCAGCATTTT. This codes for CASSLAQGDQPQHF.